The rows below give T cell receptor beta chains drawn from one sample of a study of T cells in Graves' hyperthyroidism and ophthalmopathy. TCRdb re-analysed the multiplex PCR reads in MiXCR, keeping a single row per CDR3 protein. The sample lists about 420,000 distinct CDR3 sequences, around 16% occurring once. Sequencing was carried out using blood. The source is a young woman with Graves' hyperthyroidism. Both conserved end residues are part of each CDR3. D genes are given only for firm matches. Not every row has a clone size; where given, it reads once, few, many or a size class.

abundance	d_gene	j_gene	v_gene	CDR3nt	CDR3aa
-	TRBD1	TRBJ2-5	TRBV15	TGTGCCACCAGCAGAGGTGTTGACAGGGGGCTTGAGACCCAGTACTTC	CATSRGVDRGLETQYF
many	TRBD2	TRBJ2-1	TRBV7-2	TGTGCCAGCAGCCACAAGCGGGGGCCCTTATACAATGAGCAGTTCTTC	CASSHKRGPLYNEQFF
-	-	TRBJ1-1	TRBV6-2/TRBV6-3	TGTGCCATCCGGGGGGTGACTGAAGCTTTCTTT	CAIRGVTEAFF
many	TRBD2	TRBJ2-7	TRBV10-1	TGCGCCAGCAGTGAAGCGGGACGGCACGAGCAGTACTTC	CASSEAGRHEQYF
-	-	TRBJ2-4	TRBV9	TGTGCCAGCAGCGTAGACGGGCGAGCAGCCAAAAACATTCAGTACTTC	CASSVDGRAAKNIQYF
few	TRBD2	TRBJ2-7	TRBV24-1	TGTGCCGTAGAAGGTAAAGGGCTAGCGGGGGGCCAAATCCCATTGTACGAGCAGTACTTC	CAVEGKGLAGGQIPLYEQYF
many	TRBD2	TRBJ2-1	TRBV11-2	TGTGCCAGCAGCTTAGAAAGGACTAGCTTCGATGAGCAGTTCTTC	CASSLERTSFDEQFF
many	TRBD2	TRBJ2-6	TRBV20-1	TGCAGTGCTAGAGATACCGGGAGGGGGGCCAACGTCCTGACTTTC	CSARDTGRGANVLTF
many	-	TRBJ2-1	TRBV13	TGTGCCAGCAGCCCCGCCTCCGAGACTGCCCCAGAGCAGTTCTTC	CASSPASETAPEQFF
-	-	TRBJ2-7	TRBV20-1	TGCAGTGCCCTCCCGGCGCCTTTTTCCTACGAGCAGTACTTC	CSALPAPFSYEQYF
many	TRBD2	TRBJ2-7	TRBV7-8	TGTGCCAGCAGCCTCGGAGCGGGACGGGGCGAGCAGTACTTC	CASSLGAGRGEQYF
few	TRBD1	TRBJ2-7	TRBV29-1	TGCAGCGTCGGGACAGGGGAACCCTACGAGCAGTACTTC	CSVGTGEPYEQYF
many	-	TRBJ1-3	TRBV2	TGTGCCAGCAGTCGCGCCAGGAGATTCTCTGGAAACACCATATATTTT	CASSRARRFSGNTIYF
-	-	TRBJ2-7	TRBV6-1	TGTGCCAGCACGTCCGGTCCTACCTACGAGCAGTACTTC	CASTSGPTYEQYF
many	TRBD1	TRBJ2-7	TRBV11-1	TGTGCCAGCAGCACCGGACAGGGCCCGCGCGAGCAGTACTTC	CASSTGQGPREQYF
many	TRBD1	TRBJ2-1	TRBV6-5	TGTGCCAGCAGCTACTCTTTCTGGGATGGGGACAGGGGGAGGAACAATGAGCAGTTCTTC	CASSYSFWDGDRGRNNEQFF
many	-	TRBJ1-4	TRBV5-1	TGCGCCAGCAGCTCGCGTAGTGGTACTCCAAAACTGTTTTTT	CASSSRSGTPKLFF
many	TRBD1	TRBJ1-1	TRBV12-3/TRBV12-4	TGTGCCAGCAGTATCGGGACAGGGGATCACACTGAAGCTTTCTTT	CASSIGTGDHTEAFF